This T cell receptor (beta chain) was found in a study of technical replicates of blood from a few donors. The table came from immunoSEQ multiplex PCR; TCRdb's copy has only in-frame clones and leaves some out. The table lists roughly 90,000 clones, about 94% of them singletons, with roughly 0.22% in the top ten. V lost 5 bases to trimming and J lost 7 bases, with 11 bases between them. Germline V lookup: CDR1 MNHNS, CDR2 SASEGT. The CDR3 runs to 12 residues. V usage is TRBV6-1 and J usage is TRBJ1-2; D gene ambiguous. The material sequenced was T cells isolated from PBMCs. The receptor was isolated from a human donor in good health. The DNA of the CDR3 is TGTGCCAGCAGTCGTTCGAACAGTGGCTACACCTTC. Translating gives CASSRSNSGYTF.